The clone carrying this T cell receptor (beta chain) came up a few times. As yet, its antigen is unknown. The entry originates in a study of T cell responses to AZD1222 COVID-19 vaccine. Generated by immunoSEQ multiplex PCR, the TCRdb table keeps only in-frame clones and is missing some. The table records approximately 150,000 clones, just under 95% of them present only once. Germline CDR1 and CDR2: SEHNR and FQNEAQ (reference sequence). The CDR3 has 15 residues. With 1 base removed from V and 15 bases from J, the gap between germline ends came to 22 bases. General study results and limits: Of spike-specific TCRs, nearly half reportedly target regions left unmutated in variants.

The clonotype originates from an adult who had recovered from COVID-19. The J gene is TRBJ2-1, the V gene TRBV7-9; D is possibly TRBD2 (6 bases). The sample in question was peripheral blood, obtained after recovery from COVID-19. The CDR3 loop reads CASSLVRLANPQTFF. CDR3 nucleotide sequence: TGTGCCAGCAGCTTAGTCAGGCTAGCGAACCCTCAGACGTTCTTC.